The TCR beta chain described here comes from a study of blood T cell repertoires in COVID-19. Background on the study: COVID-19 samples collected from the United States, Italy and Spain covered acute and convalescent phases.

The CDR3 covers 13 residues. V dropped 2 bases and J dropped 7 bases, with 8 bases sitting between them. In germline, CDR1 is LNHDA, CDR2 SQIVND (reference sequence). The data were produced by immunoSEQ multiplex PCR, yet TCRdb's version contains in-frame clones alone and is incomplete. The data show about 160,000 clones, 85% seen once. The chain combines TRBV19 with TRBJ2-2, with D possibly TRBD2 on 5 matching bases. Sequences were obtained from peripheral blood. The receptor was isolated from a human donor with acute or convalescent COVID-19. The donor label of this sample is uncertain. In DNA, the CDR3 is TGTGCCAGTAGTATAACACGGGGCGGGGAGCTGTTTTTT. Protein product: CASSITRGGELFF.